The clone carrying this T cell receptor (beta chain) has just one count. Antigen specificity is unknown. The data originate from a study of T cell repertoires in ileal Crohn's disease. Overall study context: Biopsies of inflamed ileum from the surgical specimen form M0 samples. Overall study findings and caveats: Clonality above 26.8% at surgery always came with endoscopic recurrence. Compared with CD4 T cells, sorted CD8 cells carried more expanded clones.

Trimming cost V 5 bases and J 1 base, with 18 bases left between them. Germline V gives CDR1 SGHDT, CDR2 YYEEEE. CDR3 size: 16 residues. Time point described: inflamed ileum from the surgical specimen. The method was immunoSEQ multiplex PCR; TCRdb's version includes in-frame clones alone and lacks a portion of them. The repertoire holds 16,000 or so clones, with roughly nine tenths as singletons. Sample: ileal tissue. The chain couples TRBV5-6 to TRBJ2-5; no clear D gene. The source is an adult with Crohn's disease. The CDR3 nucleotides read TGTGCCAGCAGTCACTCAGGACGGGTCGCCCAAGAGACCCAGTACTTC. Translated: CASSHSGRVAQETQYF.